These 4 T cell receptor beta chains were sequenced from one sample in a study of blood T cell repertoires in COVID-19. The assay was immunoSEQ multiplex PCR, and TCRdb's table has in-frame clones only and misses some. The data hold just over 300,000 clones, with roughly 87% observed a single time. The sample comprised peripheral blood. Source of these receptors: a man between 18 and 35 years old with active or convalescent COVID-19.

The chain uses TRBV19 and TRBJ1-1; 10 positions agree with TRBD1. This CDR3 is built from 15 residues. Germline values: CDR1 LNHDA, CDR2 SQIVND (reference sequence). Trimming took 6 bases from V and 3 from J; bases not matched to a gene: 7. This CDR3 reads CASSLGQGVDTEAFF. DNA for the CDR3: TGTGCCAGTAGCCTCGGACAGGGGGTTGACACTGAAGCTTTCTTT.

This clone was counted only a few times. The junction and the germline gene differ at one end; a read error may be behind it. V and J are TRBV6-5 and TRBJ2-7; D may be TRBD2 (6 bases). The CDR3 is made up of 15 amino acids. Germline CDR1 reads MNHEY; CDR2 reads SVGAGI. CDR3 region: CASSDSRGPPGEQYF. The CDR3 DNA sequence: TGTGCCAGCAGTGACTCGCGGGGTCCCCCGGGGGAGCAGTACTTC.

This clone has a single count. This chain uses TRBV11-2 with TRBJ1-4; TRBD1 agrees at 9 bases. The CDR3 covers 17 residues. V was pared by 5 bases and J by 2 bases, with 9 bases of the junction left unmatched. The germline CDR1 and CDR2 sequences are SGHAT and FQNNGV. The CDR3 loop reads CASSPRDRGETNEKLFF. For the CDR3, the DNA is TGTGCCAGCAGCCCAAGAGACAGGGGGGAGACTAATGAAAAACTGTTTTTT.

The chain is built from TRBV28 and TRBJ1-2, with a tentative D call TRBD1 (5 bases). Deletions cut 7 bases from V and 2 bases from J, with 14 bases between. The CDR3 loop spans 14 amino acids. Germline V lookup: CDR1 MDHEN, CDR2 SYDVKM. The CDR3 loop reads CASTRGRTNYGYTF. The CDR3 DNA is TGTGCCAGCACCCGGGGGAGAACCAACTATGGCTACACCTTC.